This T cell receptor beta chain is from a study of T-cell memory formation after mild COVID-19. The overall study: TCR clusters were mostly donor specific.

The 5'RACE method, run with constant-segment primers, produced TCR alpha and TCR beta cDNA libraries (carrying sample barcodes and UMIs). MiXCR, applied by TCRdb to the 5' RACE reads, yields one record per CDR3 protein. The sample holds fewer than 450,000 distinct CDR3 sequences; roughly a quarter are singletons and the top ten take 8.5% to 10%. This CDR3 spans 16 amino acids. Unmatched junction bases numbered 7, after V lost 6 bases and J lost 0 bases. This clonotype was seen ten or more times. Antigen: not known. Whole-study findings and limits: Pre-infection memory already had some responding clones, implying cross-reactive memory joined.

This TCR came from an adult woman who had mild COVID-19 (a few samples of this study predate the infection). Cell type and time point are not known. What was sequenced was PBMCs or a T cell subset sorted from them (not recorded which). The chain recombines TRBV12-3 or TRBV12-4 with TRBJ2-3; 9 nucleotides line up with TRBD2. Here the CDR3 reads CASSPTSGPSTDTQYF. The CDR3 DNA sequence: TGTGCCAGCAGCCCGACTAGCGGACCTAGCACAGATACGCAGTATTTT.